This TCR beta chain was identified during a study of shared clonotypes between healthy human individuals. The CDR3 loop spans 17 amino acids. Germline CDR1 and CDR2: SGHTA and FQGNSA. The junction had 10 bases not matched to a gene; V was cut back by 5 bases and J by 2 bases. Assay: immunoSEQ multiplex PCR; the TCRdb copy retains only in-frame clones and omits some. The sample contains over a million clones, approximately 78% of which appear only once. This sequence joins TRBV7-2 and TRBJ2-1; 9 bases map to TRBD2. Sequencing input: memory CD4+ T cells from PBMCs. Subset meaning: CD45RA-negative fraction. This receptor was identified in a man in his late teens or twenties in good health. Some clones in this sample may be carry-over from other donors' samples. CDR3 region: CASSLMEIAGAYNEQFF. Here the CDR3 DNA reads TGTGCCAGCAGCCTAATGGAGATAGCGGGAGCCTACAATGAGCAGTTCTTC.